Shown below are 30 T cell receptor beta chains from a single sample sequenced in a study of blood T cell repertoires in COVID-19. The protocol was immunoSEQ multiplex PCR, while the TCRdb copy is restricted to in-frame clones and leaves out a portion. The sample lists under 150,000 clones, roughly 80% seen once, with nearly 3% in the top ten. The sample consisted of peripheral blood. The origin of the receptors is a woman aged 40 to 50 with active or convalescent COVID-19.

The V gene is TRBV18, the J gene TRBJ2-7; TRBD2 aligns across 7 bases. The CDR3 covers 18 residues. Unmatched junction bases numbered 16, after V lost 1 base and J lost 4 bases. Germline CDR1 reads KGHSH; CDR2 reads LQKENI. As DNA, the CDR3 is TGTGCCAGCTCACCACTTTTAAGCCGCGGGCTAGCGGTTTACGAGCAGTACTTC. Translation gives CASSPLLSRGLAVYEQYF.

The V and J genes are TRBV4-3 and TRBJ1-3, with D unresolved. CDR3 length: 15 residues. With 6 bases removed from V and 0 bases from J, the gap between germline ends came to 12 bases. CDR1 is LGHNA and CDR2 is YSLEER in the germline V gene. CDR3 loop: CASSLSGDSGNTIYF. The DNA of the CDR3 is TGCGCCAGCAGTCTTTCCGGAGACTCTGGAAACACCATATATTTT.

The rearrangement links TRBV29-1 to TRBJ1-1; tentative D call: TRBD1 (6 bases). V shed 7 bases and J shed 6 bases, with 9 bases lying between them. The V gene's germline CDR1 is SQVTM and CDR2 ANQGSEA. The CDR3 loop spans 10 amino acids. The CDR3 DNA follows: TGCAGCGCCCGGACAGCTGAAGCTTTCTTT. This codes for CSARTAEAFF.

The CDR3 spells CASSLGDNRGGDEQYF. The CDR3, as DNA: TGTGCCAGCAGCTTGGGGGATAACAGGGGAGGCGACGAGCAGTACTTC. The V call is TRBV5-8, the J call TRBJ2-7; a possible D gene is TRBD1 (7 bases). The germline V and J ends were trimmed by 0 bases and 5 bases, with 18 bases remaining between them. CDR3 size: 16 residues. Germline V gene data show CDR1 as SGHTS and CDR2 as YDEGEE.

The V and J genes are TRBV9 and TRBJ2-7, with 7 bases aligning to TRBD2. After removal of 0 bases from V and 2 bases from J, the junction contained 5 bases not matched to a gene. CDR1 and CDR2 from the germline V gene are SGDLS and YYNGEE. The CDR3 consists of 15 residues. The chain's CDR3 is CASSVGIAGTYEQYF. The CDR3 DNA reads as TGTGCCAGCAGCGTAGGGATAGCGGGTACCTACGAGCAGTACTTC.

With regard to this clone: Germline is not matched at one junction end, which may reflect a read error. The V call is TRBV11-2, the J call TRBJ2-1; 7 bases are shared with TRBD2. Per germline, CDR1 SGHAT and CDR2 FQNNGV. This CDR3 spans 13 amino acids. CDR3 region: CASRRAGTTQGVF. In nucleotides, the CDR3 is TGTGCCAGCAGACGCGCCGGGACTACACAAGGGGTCTTC. Supplemented by reference TRBV11-2 and TRBJ2-1, the full variable domain reads EAGVAQSPRYKIIEKRQSVAFWCNPISGHATLYWYQQILGQGPKLLIQFQNNGVVDDSQLPKDRFSAERLKGVDSTLKIQPAKLEDSAVYLCASRRAGTTQGVFGPGTRLTVL.

The chain uses TRBV5-1 and TRBJ2-1; unclear D gene. The CDR3 runs to 15 residues. With 1 base removed from V and 0 bases from J, the gap between germline ends came to 8 bases. The V gene's germline CDR1 is SGHRS and CDR2 YFSETQ. The CDR3, as DNA: TGCGCCAGCAGCTTGCATGAGAGCTCCTACAATGAGCAGTTCTTC. This gives the protein CASSLHESSYNEQFF.

The chain links TRBV18 to TRBJ1-2; no clear D. Trimming stripped 3 bases from V and 7 bases from J, with 15 bases between. From germline, CDR1 is KGHSH and CDR2 LQKENI. The CDR3 covers 14 residues. The CDR3 region is CASSPSPGILGYTF. As DNA, the CDR3 is TGTGCCAGCTCACCTTCCCCGGGTATCCTTGGCTACACCTTC.

This chain joins TRBV4-3 and TRBJ2-3; 7 positions agree with TRBD2. Germline V lookup: CDR1 LGHNA, CDR2 YSLEER. Trimming removed 0 bases from V and 2 bases from J; junction bases left unmatched: 11. The CDR3 consists of 18 residues. The CDR3, as DNA: TGCGCCAGCAGCCAAGATCTTTGGGCTAGCGGATACACAGATACGCAGTATTTT. Residues: CASSQDLWASGYTDTQYF.

CDR3 nucleotides: TGTGCCAGCAGCTTATTCGGGCTAGCTGGGGACAATGAGCAGTTCTTC. It is translated as CASSLFGLAGDNEQFF. The rearrangement uses TRBV7-9 and TRBJ2-1; tentatively, D is TRBD2 (5 bases). Germline CDR1 reads SEHNR; CDR2 reads FQNEAQ (reference sequence). The ends were cut back, 2 bases at V and 5 bases at J, with 16 bases in the middle. This CDR3 is built from 16 residues.

This chain joins TRBV19 and TRBJ1-2; D may be TRBD1 (6 bases). V was shortened by 5 bases and J by 4 bases, with 11 bases between the two germline ends. Germline CDR1 and CDR2: LNHDA and SQIVND (reference sequence). CDR3 length: 13 residues. CDR3 sequence reads: CASSPGVSYGYTF. The CDR3 region has the DNA TGTGCCAGTAGTCCAGGGGTAAGCTATGGCTACACCTTC.

The CDR3 coding sequence is TGTGCCTGGAGTGGACAGGGGGCAGGATATGGCTACACCTTC. This gives the protein CAWSGQGAGYGYTF. The genes are TRBV30 and TRBJ1-2; 10 bases fit TRBD1. Unmatched junction bases numbered 4, after V lost 1 base and J lost 5 bases. The CDR3 loop spans 14 amino acids. Germline CDR1 and CDR2: GTSNPN and SVGIG (reference sequence). Complete variable domain (other parts from reference TRBV30 and TRBJ1-2): SQTIHQWPATLVQPVGSPLSLECTVEGTSNPNLYWYRQAAGRGLQLLFYSVGIGQISSEVPQNLSASRPQDRQFILSSKKLLLSDSGFYLCAWSGQGAGYGYTFGSGTRLTVV.

The V call is TRBV5-3, the J call TRBJ1-3, with D maybe TRBD1 (6 bases). TRBV5-3 is an open reading frame, and its role is uncertain. The germline V and J ends were trimmed by 3 bases and 0 bases, with 13 bases remaining between them. The CDR3 covers 16 residues. The CDR3 DNA reads as TGTGCCAGAAGCTGTGGCACAGGGTACTCTGGAAACACCATATATTTT. The encoded protein is CARSCGTGYSGNTIYF.

V is TRBV14 and J is TRBJ2-3; D unresolved. The length of the CDR3 is 13 residues. Germline CDR1 reads SGHDN; CDR2 reads FVKESK. V was trimmed by 0 bases and J by 2 bases, leaving 3 bases between them. The CDR3 is CASSQDHTDTQYF. The CDR3 nucleotides read TGTGCCAGCAGCCAAGACCACACAGATACGCAGTATTTT.

The V call is TRBV19, the J call TRBJ1-5, with a weak D call TRBD1 (6 bases). The CDR3 is made up of 15 amino acids. Germline V gene data show CDR1 as LNHDA and CDR2 as SQIVND (reference sequence). Trimming stripped 3 bases from V and 9 bases from J, with 18 bases between. The CDR3 protein is CASSIRTDAGWPQHF. The CDR3, as DNA: TGTGCCAGTAGTATTCGGACAGACGCTGGGTGGCCCCAGCATTTT.

The V call is TRBV20-1, the J call TRBJ2-1, with a weak D call TRBD2 (6 bases). There are 21 residues in the CDR3. V dropped 3 bases and J dropped 0 bases, with 30 bases sitting between them. Per germline, CDR1 DFQATT and CDR2 SNEGSKA (reference sequence). CDR3 nucleotide sequence: TGCAGTGCTAGTTTCCCGTCCGGCTTGTTCCGGGGGTCGAGCTCCTACAATGAGCAGTTCTTC. It specifies CSASFPSGLFRGSSSYNEQFF.

The CDR3 DNA follows: TGTGCCAGCAGTACCCCGCAGGGCTTTTATGGCTACACCTTC. This translates into CASSTPQGFYGYTF. This chain joins TRBV28 and TRBJ1-2; maybe TRBD1 (5 bases). Germline-derived CDR1 and CDR2 are MDHEN and SYDVKM. The CDR3 totals 14 residues. Trimming took off 5 bases at V and 5 bases at J, with 15 bases between the two ends.

V is TRBV7-2 and J is TRBJ1-2, with 7 bases lining up with TRBD1. From germline, CDR1 is SGHTA and CDR2 FQGNSA. There are 15 residues in the CDR3. Trimming cost V 5 bases and J 2 bases; bases outside gene matches: 8. CDR3 amino acids: CASSPQGGINYGYTF. The CDR3 nucleotides are TGTGCCAGCAGCCCCCAGGGGGGTATAAACTATGGCTACACCTTC.

The chain links TRBV12-2 to TRBJ2-7; TRBD1, the table's D call, lacks a check against the DNA. TRBV12-2 is described as a pseudogene. CDR3 size: 17 residues. CDR3 sequence (DNA): TGTGCAAGTCCCCTTCCCCCTAGACAGGGAGGCTCCTACGAGCAGTACTTC. It translates to CASPLPPRQGGSYEQYF.

The chain recombines TRBV19 with TRBJ1-5; D may be TRBD1 (5 bases). CDR3 length: 14 amino acids. Germline V gives CDR1 LNHDA, CDR2 SQIVND (reference sequence). V lost 9 bases, J lost 0 bases, and 12 bases lay in between. This CDR3 reads CASWEGYSNQPQHF. The DNA for the CDR3 is TGTGCCAGCTGGGAGGGGTATAGCAATCAGCCCCAGCATTTT.

The chain has TRBV6-5 and TRBJ2-7; D gene unclear. Between the trimmed V and J ends, which lost 5 bases and 3 bases, there was a span of 17 bases. The CDR3 runs 15 residues. Germline lookup yields CDR1 MNHEY and CDR2 SVGAGI. CDR3 nucleotides: TGTGCCAGCAGTAAGGCTGCCGACGACTTCTACGAGCAGTACTTC. It specifies CASSKAADDFYEQYF.

The chain carries TRBV5-1 and TRBJ1-2; D might be TRBD1 (5 bases). This CDR3 region has 14 residues. The germline V gene has CDR1 SGHRS and CDR2 YFSETQ. The V end was cut by 5 bases, the J end by 2 bases, with 13 bases between. CDR3 DNA: TGCGCCAGCAGTGCGGACAACCAGAACTATGGCTACACCTTC. This gives the protein CASSADNQNYGYTF.

The CDR3 coding sequence is TGTGCCAGCAGCTTAGAGATCGGGTTCCAAGAGACCCAGTACTTC. This sequence encodes CASSLEIGFQETQYF. The V call is TRBV11-2, the J call TRBJ2-5; no firm D call. The V and J ends lost 0 bases and 1 base respectively, with 9 bases between them. CDR1 SGHAT and CDR2 FQNNGV come from the germline V gene. The CDR3 is made up of 15 amino acids.

The chain links TRBV3-1 (or the pseudogene TRBV3-2) to TRBJ2-2, with D perhaps matching TRBD1 (5 bases). The ends were cut back, 0 bases at V and 3 bases at J, with 14 bases in the middle. This CDR3 comprises 17 residues. Germline V gene data show CDR1 as LGHDT and CDR2 as YNNKEL (reference sequence). CDR3 in amino acids: CASSQEGPYRDTGELFF. CDR3 in DNA: TGTGCCAGCAGCCAAGAGGGGCCTTACCGGGACACCGGGGAGCTGTTTTTT.

This clone was detected once. The chain links TRBV6-6 to TRBJ2-7, with TRBD1 matching 10 bases. Per the germline V gene, CDR1 is MNHNY and CDR2 is SVGAGI (reference sequence). V was clipped by 2 bases and J by 6 bases; unmatched bases: 7. The CDR3 runs to 15 residues. The CDR3 DNA is TGTGCCAGCAGTTACGGGGACAGGGGCTCAGGCGAGCAGTACTTC. The encoded protein is CASSYGDRGSGEQYF.

The chain joins TRBV9 to TRBJ1-1; 7 positions agree with TRBD1. Germline CDR1 is SGDLS and CDR2 is YYNGEE. Trimming cost V 4 bases and J 7 bases; bases outside gene matches: 7. The CDR3 has 13 amino acids. The CDR3 coding sequence is TGTGCCAGCAGCCCAGGGGGGTTGGGTGAAGCTTTCTTT. Protein product: CASSPGGLGEAFF.

The CDR3 DNA is TGTGCCACCAGTGAGAGGGACAGGGGGGGGAATCAGCCCCAGCATTTT. Its protein is CATSERDRGGNQPQHF. J is TRBJ1-5 and V is TRBV24-1, with 11 positions matching TRBD1. The CDR3 length is 16 residues. V shed 4 bases, J shed 4 bases, and the junction held 5 bases outside the gene matches. Germline V gene data show CDR1 as KGHDR and CDR2 as SFDVKD.

This sequence joins TRBV7-2 and TRBJ2-7; no definite D call. The V gene lost 1 base and the J gene lost 6 bases, with 22 bases spanning the gap. The germline V gene encodes CDR1 SGHTA and CDR2 FQGNSA. This CDR3 has 17 residues. CDR3 amino acids: CASSLGVFGGTVSEQYF. CDR3 bases: TGTGCCAGCAGCTTAGGAGTTTTTGGTGGAACAGTTAGCGAGCAGTACTTC. Drawing the rest from reference TRBV7-2 and TRBJ2-7, the complete variable domain is GAGVSQSPSNKVTEKGKDVELRCDPISGHTALYWYRQSLGQGLEFLIYFQGNSAPDKSGLPSDRFSAERTGGSVSTLTIQRTQQEDSAVYLCASSLGVFGGTVSEQYFGPGTRLTVT.

In its sample, this clone was seen once. The genes are TRBV5-1 and TRBJ2-2; no reliable D call. The length of the CDR3 is 17 residues. Germline-derived CDR1 and CDR2 are SGHRS and YFSETQ. Trimming removed 1 base at V and 1 base at J, with 14 bases between. The CDR3 reads CASSLRSQPLNTGELFF. The CDR3 DNA reads TGCGCCAGCAGCTTGCGTAGCCAGCCTTTGAACACCGGGGAGCTGTTTTTT.

This chain connects TRBV29-1 to TRBJ2-1, with a tentative D call TRBD2 (7 bases). The V end lost 7 bases, the J end lost 8 bases, and 21 bases lay between the germline ends. The CDR3 extends over 14 amino acids. Germline CDR1 SQVTM, CDR2 ANQGSEA. In DNA, the CDR3 is TGCAGCGGTGAGGGGGGGACATTTAGGGATGAGCAGTTCTTC. Protein sequence: CSGEGGTFRDEQFF.